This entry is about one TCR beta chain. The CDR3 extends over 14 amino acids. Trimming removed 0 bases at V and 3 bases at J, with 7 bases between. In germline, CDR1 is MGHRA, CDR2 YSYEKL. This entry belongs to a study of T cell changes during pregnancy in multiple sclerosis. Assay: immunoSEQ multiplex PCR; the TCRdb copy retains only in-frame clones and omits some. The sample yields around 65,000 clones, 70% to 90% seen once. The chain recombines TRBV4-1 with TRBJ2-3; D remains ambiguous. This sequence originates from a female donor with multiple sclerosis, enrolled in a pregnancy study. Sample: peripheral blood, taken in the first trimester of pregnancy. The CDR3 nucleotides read TGCGCCAGCAGCCAAGATATGAGTACAGATACGCAGTATTTT. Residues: CASSQDMSTDTQYF.